The rows below give T cell receptor beta chains drawn from one sample of a study of Ad26.COV2.S vaccination and SARS-CoV-2 variants. Method: immunoSEQ multiplex PCR; TCRdb's copy keeps in-frame clones and lacks some. The sample records roughly 420,000 clones, over 75% being singletons. The material was peripheral blood, obtained in a trial of Ad26.COV2.S vaccine versus placebo. The receptor source for this set is a person between 18 and 65 years old who received the Ad26.COV2.S COVID-19 vaccine or a placebo. Each CDR3 is given with its conserved first and last residue. The order of the fields is J gene, V gene, CDR3 protein.

>TRBJ2-7|TRBV30
CAWSVGLTYEQYF
>TRBJ1-4|TRBV7-2
CASSAHQGTTNEKLFF
>TRBJ1-5|TRBV11-2
CASSHSTGGSQPQHF
>TRBJ2-1|TRBV3-1/TRBV3-2
CASSQSWSSGAYNEQFF
>TRBJ2-5|TRBV11-2
CASSRGREQETQYF
>TRBJ1-2|TRBV12-3/TRBV12-4
CASTPSQTYGYTF
>TRBJ1-2|TRBV7-9
CASSSMTGYTF
>TRBJ1-6|TRBV14
CASSQGRRSPLHF
>TRBJ1-4|TRBV18
CASSPRRDRIEKLFF
>TRBJ1-2|TRBV28
CASRPTGVGNGYTF
>TRBJ2-7|TRBV4-3
CASSQDWLAGDLYEQYF
>TRBJ2-1|TRBV5-4
CASSSGQGVPNEQFF
>TRBJ2-7|TRBV30
CAWSVWGQSYEQYF
>TRBJ2-2|TRBV7-2
CASSPTSGGSNTGELFF
>TRBJ1-1|TRBV12-3/TRBV12-4
CASSTGQPREAFF
>TRBJ1-1|TRBV7-9
CASSLIRTDPHGTEAFF
>TRBJ2-3|TRBV7-2
CASSLAQTRGFLDTQYF
>TRBJ1-4|TRBV4-2
CASSQGQEYKKLFF
>TRBJ2-7|TRBV6-5
CATLGLPYYEQYF
>TRBJ1-2|TRBV10-3
CAISVKGPTPYGYTF
>TRBJ2-2|TRBV9
CASSVVGGLNTGELFF
>TRBJ2-5|TRBV6-1
CASSEVQGETQYF
>TRBJ2-3|TRBV15
CATSRDRRLAGWDSGQYF